A selection of T cell receptor beta chains follows, all from one sample in a study of spatial heterogeneity in lung cancer. TCRdb itself ran the 5' RACE reads through MiXCR, one entry per CDR3 protein. The table has about 16,000 distinct CDR3 sequences, about 7.9% seen once. Here the sequenced sample was PBMCs, taken at surgery. Source of these receptors: a female donor with early-stage non-small cell lung cancer. Both conserved end residues are part of each CDR3. A D gene is named only where the DNA matches it firmly. Clone size is not always given. Where it is, it says once, few, many or a class for expanded clones.

v_call,j_call,d_call,clone_size,cdr3_aa,cdr3_nt
TRBV7-9,TRBJ1-1,TRBD1,many,CASSVRGQGTEAFF,TGTGCCAGCAGCGTAAGGGGGCAGGGCACTGAAGCTTTCTTT
TRBV20-1,TRBJ1-5,NA,many,CSALPVDYLYSNQPQHF,TGCAGTGCCCTTCCGGTAGACTACCTTTATAGCAATCAGCCCCAGCATTTT
TRBV7-9,TRBJ2-7,TRBD2,many,CASSPAGGPWRNEQYF,TGTGCCAGCAGCCCAGCGGGAGGGCCATGGAGAAACGAGCAGTACTTC
TRBV11-2,TRBJ2-1,NA,many,CASSEVVASNEQFF,TGTGCCAGCAGCGAAGTGGTGGCGTCCAATGAGCAGTTCTTC
TRBV30,TRBJ1-6,TRBD1,many,CAGRTGLSYNSPLHF,TGTGCCGGCAGGACAGGGCTATCCTATAATTCACCCCTCCACTTT
TRBV20-1,TRBJ2-7,NA,many,CSAREGGKDLYEQYF,TGCAGTGCTAGAGAGGGGGGTAAGGACCTCTACGAGCAGTACTTC
TRBV2,TRBJ2-3,NA,many,CASSAGTVTDTQYF,TGTGCCAGCAGTGCCGGGACGGTCACAGATACGCAGTATTTT
TRBV6-5,TRBJ1-1,NA,many,CASSIQGFGTEAFF,TGTGCCAGCAGTATACAGGGCTTCGGCACTGAAGCTTTCTTT
TRBV27,TRBJ1-1,NA,NA,CASSLKGNTEAFF,TGTGCCAGCAGTTTGAAAGGGAACACTGAAGCTTTCTTT
TRBV19,TRBJ2-7,NA,many,CASSPLSGSTDEQYF,TGTGCCAGTAGCCCCTTATCAGGGTCGACGGACGAGCAGTACTTC